This T cell receptor (beta chain) was recovered during a study of CD8+CD57+ T cells in acquired aplastic anemia. The germline gives CDR1 SGHVS, CDR2 FNYEAQ. The CDR3 is 13 residues long. The germline V and J ends were trimmed by 6 bases and 6 bases, with 13 bases remaining between them. Selection for sequencing was limited to patients who had shown CD8+CD57+ cell expansion by flow cytometry. No patient had been given any therapy when blood was sampled. Genomic DNA constituted the template upon which TCR beta VDJ and CDR3 profiling was performed. TCRdb independently ran MiXCR on the reads; one entry per CDR3 protein. Among roughly 260,000 distinct CDR3 sequences, around half were seen once, and the ten largest hold roughly 8%.

The sequenced material came from sorted CD4+, CD8+, or CD8+CD57+ T cells (not recorded which) from PBMCs. The V gene is TRBV7-6, the J gene TRBJ2-3; D may be TRBD1 (6 bases). This clonotype was obtained from a human donor with aplastic anemia. DNA for the CDR3: TGTGCCAGCAGTTCACAGGGTGGGGATACGCAGTATTTT. It is translated as CASSSQGGDTQYF.